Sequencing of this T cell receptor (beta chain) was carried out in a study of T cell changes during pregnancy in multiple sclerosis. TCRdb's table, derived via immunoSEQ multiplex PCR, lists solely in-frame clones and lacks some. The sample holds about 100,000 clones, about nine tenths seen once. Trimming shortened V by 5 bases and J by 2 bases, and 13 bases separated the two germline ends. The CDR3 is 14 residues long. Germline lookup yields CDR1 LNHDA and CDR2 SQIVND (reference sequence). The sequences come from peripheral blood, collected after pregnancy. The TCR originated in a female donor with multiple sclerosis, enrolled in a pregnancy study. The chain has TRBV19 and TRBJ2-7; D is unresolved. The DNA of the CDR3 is TGTGCCAGTAGTGTGTCAGTCACCCCCTACGAGCAGTACTTC. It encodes CASSVSVTPYEQYF.